This T cell receptor (beta chain) was sequenced during a study of T cell repertoires in cytomegalovirus infection. In the study overall: Shared public TCR beta signatures pointed to both CMV infection and a matching HLA type. Study findings and constraints: The ex vivo response was dominated by HLA-C-restricted CMV-specific TCR beta clonotypes. There were carriers of CMV plus the relevant HLA, and cumulative public TCR beta family frequency identified them.

This clonotype was seen a handful of times. Antigen specificity is unknown. Trimming cost V 2 bases and J 7 bases, with 14 bases left between them. Germline V lookup: CDR1 SGHTA, CDR2 FQGNSA. CDR3 length: 14 amino acids. TCRdb ran MiXCR on the reads and lists one entry per CDR3 protein. The sample lists about 210,000 distinct CDR3 sequences, 6.5% occurring once. The V gene is TRBV7-2, the J gene TRBJ1-1, with a possible D match to TRBD1 (5 bases). What was sequenced was PBMCs. The clonotype originates from a human donor in good health (CMV status not recorded). Some clones in this sample may be carry-over from other donors' samples. For the CDR3, the DNA is TGTGCCAGCAGCTTACAGGGCGTGAGGGGTGAAGCTTTCTTT. Amino acid sequence: CASSLQGVRGEAFF.